This T cell receptor (beta chain) originates from a study of regulatory T cells in long-lasting Graves disease. This clonotype occurred many times. This CDR3 region has 14 residues. The ends were cut back, 5 bases at V and 2 bases at J, with 9 bases in the middle. Germline assignment: CDR1 SGHTA and CDR2 FQGTGA. Time point noted: persistent/refractory GD, antithyroid drugs over 5 years with positive TRAb. RNA extracted from PBMCs served as the sequencing template. CDR3-region Arm-PCR and iRepertoire HTBI primers produced the TCR beta libraries. TCRdb processed the multiplex PCR reads anew with MiXCR; each CDR3 protein has one entry. The sample gives hundreds of thousands of distinct CDR3 sequences, about 20% of which show up once; about 20% is in the top ten.

The source of this sequence is a female donor with Graves disease. J is TRBJ2-2 and V is TRBV7-3, with D hard to call. Sample: peripheral blood mononuclear cells (PBMCs), taken when the disease was refractory, from a patient treated with antithyroid drugs. The CDR3 coding sequence is TGTGCCAGCAGCGCACAACCAAACACCGGGGAGCTGTTTTTT. Encoded protein: CASSAQPNTGELFF.